A selection of T cell receptor beta chains follows, all from one sample in a study of blood T cell repertoires in COVID-19. Assay: immunoSEQ multiplex PCR; the TCRdb copy retains only in-frame clones and omits some. The sample has 150,000 to 200,000 clones; just under 85% are singletons. Specimen: peripheral blood. These receptor sequences come from a man aged 40-55 years who had recovered from COVID-19. CDR3s include the opening cysteine and the closing phenylalanine or tryptophan. D genes are given only for firm matches. A row's size may be missing; if present it is once, few, many or a size class.

14 | NA | TRBJ2-1 | TRBV7-3 | NA | CASSLGGTPDEQFF | TGTGCCAGCAGCTTAGGTGGGACTCCTGATGAGCAGTTCTTC
15 | NA | TRBJ1-2 | TRBV19 | NA | CASSITGLANYGYTF | TGTGCCAGTAGTATAACGGGACTAGCTAACTATGGCTACACCTTC
14 | NA | TRBJ2-5 | TRBV6-6 | NA | CASREQGGKETQYF | TGTGCCAGCAGGGAACAGGGGGGGAAAGAGACCCAGTACTTC
16 | TRBD1 | TRBJ1-5 | TRBV7-2 | NA | CASSLATGRRGQPQHF | TGTGCCAGCAGCTTAGCGACAGGGAGAAGGGGACAGCCCCAGCATTTT
13 | NA | TRBJ2-7 | TRBV28 | NA | CASSSGSEYEQYF | TGTGCCAGCAGTTCTGGTTCGGAGTACGAGCAGTACTTC
14 | NA | TRBJ2-3 | TRBV29-1 | NA | CSVGRRSLGDTQYF | TGCAGCGTTGGTCGGCGTAGCCTCGGAGATACGCAGTATTTT
14 | NA | TRBJ2-7 | TRBV9 | NA | CASSVASGNYEQYF | TGTGCCAGCAGCGTAGCGTCAGGGAACTACGAGCAGTACTTC
17 | TRBD2 | TRBJ2-5 | TRBV10-3 | NA | CAISALLGGGAEETQYF | TGTGCCATCAGTGCCCTCCTCGGCGGGGGGGCAGAAGAGACCCAGTACTTC
18 | NA | TRBJ2-5 | TRBV4-2 | few | CASSQERSTLGLEETQYF | TGTGCCAGCAGCCAAGAACGGAGCACTCTGGGGCTCGAAGAGACCCAGTACTTC
14 | NA | TRBJ2-7 | TRBV7-2 | once | CASSLISVGGEQYF | TGTGCCAGCAGCTTAATTTCGGTGGGGGGCGAGCAGTACTTC
16 | TRBD2 | TRBJ2-5 | TRBV29-1 | NA | CSVEGGLAGEQETQYF | TGCAGCGTTGAAGGCGGACTAGCGGGGGAACAAGAGACCCAGTACTTC
16 | TRBD2 | TRBJ2-7 | TRBV5-3 | once | CARSSLRLAGTDEQYF | TGTGCCAGAAGCTCCCTACGACTAGCGGGAACAGACGAGCAGTACTTC
12 | NA | TRBJ1-4 | TRBV29-1 | few | CSVGRVGEKLFF | TGCAGCGTCGGGAGGGTCGGGGAGAAACTGTTTTTT
15 | TRBD2 | TRBJ2-3 | TRBV9 | few | CASSPTSGGTDTQYF | TGTGCCAGCAGCCCAACTAGCGGGGGCACAGATACGCAGTATTTT
15 | TRBD1 | TRBJ1-4 | TRBV10-3 | NA | CAISERTGVYEKLFF | TGTGCCATCAGTGAGAGGACAGGGGTATATGAAAAACTGTTTTTT
14 | TRBD1 | TRBJ1-1 | TRBV7-2 | NA | CASSLVSRGVEAFF | TGTGCCAGCAGCTTAGTCTCCAGGGGGGTTGAAGCTTTCTTT
15 | TRBD2 | TRBJ2-3 | TRBV4-1 | NA | CASSQGGGGADTQYF | TGCGCCAGCAGCCAAGGCGGCGGGGGGGCAGATACGCAGTATTTT
16 | TRBD2 | TRBJ2-1 | TRBV11-3 | once | CASSVRLAGVANEQFF | TGTGCCAGCAGCGTCAGACTAGCGGGAGTGGCGAATGAGCAGTTCTTC
14 | TRBD2 | TRBJ2-1 | TRBV7-2 | NA | CASSQGLADSEQFF | TGTGCCAGCAGCCAGGGACTAGCGGACAGTGAGCAGTTCTTC
15 | NA | TRBJ2-3 | TRBV19 | NA | CASSRSAGKTDTQYF | TGTGCCAGTAGTAGGTCGGCGGGGAAAACAGATACGCAGTATTTT
17 | TRBD1 | TRBJ2-2 | TRBV7-6 | once | CASSLATMGTVTGELFF | TGTGCCAGCAGCTTAGCCACCATGGGGACAGTCACCGGGGAGCTGTTTTTT
14 | TRBD2 | TRBJ2-5 | TRBV10-3 | NA | CAIKEREAQETQYF | TGTGCCATCAAGGAGCGGGAGGCTCAAGAGACCCAGTACTTC
14 | NA | TRBJ1-1 | TRBV28 | NA | CASSLSGGRTEAFF | TGTGCCAGCAGTTTATCGGGGGGCAGAACTGAAGCTTTCTTT
14 | TRBD1 | TRBJ1-5 | TRBV2 | NA | CASSYDRAGQPQHF | TGTGCCAGCAGCTATGACAGGGCCGGTCAGCCCCAGCATTTT
12 | NA | TRBJ1-4 | TRBV30 | NA | CAWSPGLEKLFF | TGTGCCTGGAGCCCGGGACTGGAAAAACTGTTTTTT
14 | NA | TRBJ2-1 | TRBV19 | NA | CASSPPSRAGEQFF | TGTGCCAGTAGTCCGCCATCCCGAGCTGGTGAGCAGTTCTTC
13 | NA | TRBJ2-3 | TRBV7-2 | once | CASSTLARDTQYF | TGTGCCAGCAGCACGCTCGCGAGAGATACGCAGTATTTT
11 | NA | TRBJ2-7 | TRBV5-5 | NA | CASSSGREQYF | TGTGCCAGCAGCTCCGGTCGAGAGCAGTACTTC
12 | NA | TRBJ2-2 | TRBV27 | NA | CASSGAPGELFF | TGTGCCAGCAGTGGAGCGCCCGGGGAGCTGTTTTTT
14 | NA | TRBJ2-3 | TRBV30 | NA | CAWSASFGADTQYF | TGTGCCTGGAGTGCCAGTTTTGGGGCGGATACGCAGTATTTT
13 | NA | TRBJ1-2 | TRBV6-2/TRBV6-3 | NA | CASSKRQIYGYTF | TGTGCCAGCAGCAAGAGACAGATCTATGGCTACACCTTC
13 | NA | TRBJ1-1 | TRBV10-2 | NA | CASRAGVNTEAFF | TGCGCCAGCAGGGCAGGGGTGAACACTGAAGCTTTCTTT
19 | NA | TRBJ2-7 | TRBV3-1/TRBV3-2 | few | CASSQEPAPSRDHSYEQYF | TGTGCCAGCAGCCAAGAACCCGCCCCATCCAGGGATCATTCCTACGAGCAGTACTTC
11 | NA | TRBJ1-2 | TRBV28 | few | CASSVQGGYTF | TGTGCCAGCAGTGTACAGGGTGGCTACACCTTC
14 | NA | TRBJ1-2 | TRBV6-2/TRBV6-3 | NA | CASSRTEDGYGYTF | TGTGCCAGCAGCAGGACAGAAGATGGCTATGGCTACACCTTC
13 | TRBD1 | TRBJ1-1 | TRBV13 | NA | CASSEQGFGEAFF | TGTGCCAGCAGCGAACAGGGGTTCGGTGAAGCTTTCTTT
14 | NA | TRBJ1-3 | TRBV7-2 | NA | CASSGTSMGNTIYF | TGTGCCAGCAGCGGGACATCGATGGGAAACACCATATATTTT
18 | NA | TRBJ1-5 | TRBV5-4 | NA | CASSLAGEDRGSNQPQHF | TGTGCCAGCAGCTTGGCCGGAGAAGATAGGGGAAGCAATCAGCCCCAGCATTTT
14 | TRBD2 | TRBJ2-7 | TRBV11-2 | NA | CASSLGLAGYEQYF | TGTGCCAGCAGCTTAGGACTAGCGGGCTACGAGCAGTACTTC
19 | NA | TRBJ2-1 | TRBV18 | NA | CASSPPVSIPVSSYNEQFF | TGTGCCAGCTCACCACCAGTTTCAATACCCGTTAGCTCCTACAATGAGCAGTTCTTC
13 | TRBD1 | TRBJ2-3 | TRBV29-1 | once | CSVPRDRTDTQYF | TGCAGCGTCCCCCGGGACAGAACAGATACGCAGTATTTT